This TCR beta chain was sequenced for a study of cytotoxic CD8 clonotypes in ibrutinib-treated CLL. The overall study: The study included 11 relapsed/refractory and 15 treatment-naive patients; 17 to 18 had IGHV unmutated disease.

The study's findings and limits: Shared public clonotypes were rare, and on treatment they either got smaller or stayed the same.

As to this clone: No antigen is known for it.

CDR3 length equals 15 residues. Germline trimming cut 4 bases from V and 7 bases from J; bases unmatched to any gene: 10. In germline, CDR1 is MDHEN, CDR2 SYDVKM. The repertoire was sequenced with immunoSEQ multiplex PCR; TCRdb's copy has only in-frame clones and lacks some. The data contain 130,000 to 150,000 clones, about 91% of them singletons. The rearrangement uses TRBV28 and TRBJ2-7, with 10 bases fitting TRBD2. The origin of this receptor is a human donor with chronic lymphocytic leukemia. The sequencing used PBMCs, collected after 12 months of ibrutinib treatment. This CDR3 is CASSSGLAGVREQYF. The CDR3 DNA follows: TGTGCCAGCAGTTCCGGGCTAGCGGGAGTGAGAGAGCAGTACTTC.